The 12 T cell receptor beta chains reported below all come from one sample, sequenced in a study of T cells in Graves' hyperthyroidism and ophthalmopathy. Amplification yielded TCR beta CDR3 regions, with RNA transcripts as the source. HTBI primers were the set used in a first-round RT-PCR of the TCR CDR3. MiXCR, run by TCRdb on the multiplex PCR reads, gives a single entry per CDR3 protein. In the table there are 480,000 or so distinct CDR3 sequences, approximately 48% of which are singletons. The sample comprised peripheral blood or thyroid tissue (not recorded which). These receptors came from an adult woman with Graves' disease, either hyperthyroidism or ophthalmopathy (not recorded which).

In this sample, this clonotype turned up a few times. The chain links TRBV12-3 or TRBV12-4 to TRBJ1-2; D remains ambiguous. CDR3 length: 14 amino acids. The V and J ends lost 5 bases and 0 bases respectively, with 10 bases between them. The DNA of the CDR3 is TGTGCCAGCAGTCCTAGGCGAGCTAACTATGGCTACACCTTC. Its translation: CASSPRRANYGYTF.

The CDR3 bases are TGTGCCAGCAGTTCCGGACAGGGGGCACACAATCAGCCCCAGCATTTT. Its translation: CASSSGQGAHNQPQHF. The chain joins TRBV28 to TRBJ1-5; 11 bases agree with TRBD1. With V trimmed by 4 bases and J by 3 bases, 5 bases remained unmatched. The CDR3 sequence is 16 residues long. The germline gives CDR1 MDHEN, CDR2 SYDVKM.

This clonotype was counted between two and nine times. V is TRBV10-3 and J is TRBJ2-2; TRBD1 agrees at 8 bases. The CDR3 runs 14 residues. The J segment lost 7 bases and the V segment lost 6 bases, leaving 7 bases of the junction unmatched. Germline CDR1 is ENHRY and CDR2 is SYGVKD. The CDR3 nucleotides read TGTGCCATCAGGGGAGGACAGGGTAACGGGGAGCTGTTTTTT. It encodes CAIRGGQGNGELFF.

This clonotype was detected ten times or more. V is TRBV7-2 and J is TRBJ2-7; 9 nucleotides align to TRBD1. Trimming removed 1 base from V and 4 bases from J; junction bases left unmatched: 5. This CDR3 region has 15 residues. The germline CDR1 and CDR2 sequences are SGHTA and FQGNSA. CDR3 bases: TGTGCCAGCAGCTTAGACAGGGGGCCTTGGTACGAGCAGTACTTC. Protein: CASSLDRGPWYEQYF.

CDR3 amino acids: CASSLYGDSYEQYF. CDR3 DNA sequence: TGTGCCAGCAGCTTATACGGGGACTCCTACGAGCAGTACTTC. V usage is TRBV7-3 and J usage is TRBJ2-7; TRBD2 might be the D (5 bases). The CDR3 is 14 residues long. Germline CDR1 is SGHTA and CDR2 is FQGTGA. Trimming pared 2 bases from V and 0 bases from J, leaving 8 bases between.

V is TRBV27 and J is TRBJ1-3; D is unresolved. V was clipped by 6 bases and J by 3 bases, with 9 bases between them. Per germline, CDR1 MNHEY and CDR2 SMNVEV (reference sequence). The CDR3 has 13 amino acids. CDR3 in amino acids: CASRPAGGNTIYF. CDR3 coding DNA: TGTGCCAGCAGACCCGCGGGTGGAAACACCATATATTTT.

The table lists this clonotype with a count of one. A much larger clonotype is one base distant, so this may be a read error. The V and J genes are TRBV7-9 and TRBJ2-7; D gene unclear. The V gene's germline CDR1 is SEHNR and CDR2 FQNEAQ (reference sequence). This CDR3 is 13 amino acids long. CDR3 DNA sequence: TGTGCCAGCAGCTTAAGTACAGTCTACGAGCAGTGCTTC. The encoded protein is CASSLSTVYEQCF.

This chain connects TRBV10-3 to TRBJ1-3, with 9 bases fitting TRBD1. Unmatched junction bases numbered 5, after V lost 8 bases and J lost 0 bases. Germline V lookup: CDR1 ENHRY, CDR2 SYGVKD. This CDR3 is built from 15 residues. The CDR3 nucleotides are TGTGCCATCGGGACAGGGCCTAACTCTGGAAACACCATATATTTT. Amino acids: CAIGTGPNSGNTIYF.

This clonotype has a count of ten or more. V usage is TRBV7-2 and J usage is TRBJ1-2, with D perhaps TRBD1 (5 bases). V lost 0 bases and J 8 bases, leaving 16 bases between the germline ends. Germline CDR1 and CDR2: SGHTA and FQGNSA. The CDR3 extends over 15 amino acids. CDR3 nucleotide sequence: TGTGCCAGCAGCTTAGCAATGTCGGCAGGGAGAGGCTACACCTTC. Translated, it gives CASSLAMSAGRGYTF.

The chain couples TRBV4-3 to TRBJ1-5; no definite D call. Trimming shortened V by 8 bases and J by 6 bases, and 17 bases separated the two germline ends. There are 14 residues in the CDR3. Germline CDR1 reads LGHNA; CDR2 reads YSLEER. This chain's CDR3 is CASAPGVGVQPQHF. CDR3 in DNA: TGCGCCAGCGCTCCTGGGGTGGGTGTTCAGCCCCAGCATTTT.

CDR3 sequence: CASRLGANVLTF. DNA of the CDR3: TGTGCCAGCAGATTGGGGGCCAACGTCCTGACTTTC. J is TRBJ2-6 and V is TRBV28; no reliable D call. V was clipped by 6 bases and J by 4 bases, with 4 bases between them. CDR1 and CDR2 from the germline V gene are MDHEN and SYDVKM. The CDR3 loop spans 12 amino acids.

In DNA form, the CDR3 reads TGTGCCAGCAGCTCCGGCGACCTAAGGGAGACCCAGTACTTC. Encoded protein: CASSSGDLRETQYF. The chain carries TRBV7-9 and TRBJ2-5, with D unresolved. This CDR3 has 14 amino acids. The germline V gene encodes CDR1 SEHNR and CDR2 FQNEAQ (reference sequence). V was pared by 4 bases and J by 5 bases, with 14 bases between.